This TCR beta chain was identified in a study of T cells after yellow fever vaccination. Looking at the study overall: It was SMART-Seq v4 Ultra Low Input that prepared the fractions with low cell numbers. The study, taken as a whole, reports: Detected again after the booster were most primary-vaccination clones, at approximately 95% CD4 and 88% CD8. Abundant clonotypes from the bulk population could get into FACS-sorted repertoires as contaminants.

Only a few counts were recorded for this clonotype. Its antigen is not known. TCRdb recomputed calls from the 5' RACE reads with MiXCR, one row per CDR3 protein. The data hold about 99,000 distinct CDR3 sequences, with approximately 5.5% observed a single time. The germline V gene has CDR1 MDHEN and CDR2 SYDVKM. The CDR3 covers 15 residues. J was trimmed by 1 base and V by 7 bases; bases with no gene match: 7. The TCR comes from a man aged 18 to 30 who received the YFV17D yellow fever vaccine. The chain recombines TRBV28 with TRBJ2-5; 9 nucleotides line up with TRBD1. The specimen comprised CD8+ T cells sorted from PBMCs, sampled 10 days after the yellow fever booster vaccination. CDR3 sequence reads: CASTVGQGIQETQYF. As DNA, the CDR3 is TGTGCCAGCACGGTGGGACAGGGCATCCAAGAGACCCAGTACTTC.